The 28 T cell receptor beta chains below come from one sample, sequenced in a study of monozygotic twins with inflammatory bowel disease. TCRdb re-called the 5' RACE reads and shows each CDR3 protein once, DNA omitted. This specimen shows 150,000 to 200,000 distinct CDR3 sequences; the ten leading clones hold more than 2.5%. The source material was blood. The receptor set was obtained from a human donor with ulcerative colitis or Crohn's disease, or a healthy co-twin of an affected twin (not recorded which).

The rearrangement links TRBV7-6 to TRBJ2-5; TCRdb returns TRBD1, unconfirmable since there is no DNA. This CDR3 region has 15 residues. CDR1 is SGHVS, CDR2 FNYEAQ, per germline. CDR3: CASSLGTGYQETQYF.

The chain carries TRBV30 and TRBJ1-5; TCRdb designates TRBD1, a call that cannot be tested without DNA. Germline lookup yields CDR1 GTSNPN and CDR2 SVGIG (reference sequence). There are 13 residues in the CDR3. This CDR3 is CAWERQGGQPQHF.

J is TRBJ2-1 and V is TRBV15; TCRdb reports TRBD1, a call that lacks DNA to check it against. This CDR3 has 14 residues. CDR1 is LNHNV and CDR2 is YYDKDF in the germline V gene (reference sequence). The chain's CDR3 is CATRGQGELYEQFF. The full variable domain, completed using reference TRBV15 and TRBJ2-1, is DAMVIQNPRYQVTQFGKPVTLSCSQTLNHNVMYWYQQKSSQAPKLLFHYYDKDFNNEADTPDNFQSRRPNTSFCFLDIRSPGLGDTAMYLCATRGQGELYEQFFGPGTRLTVL.

The chain links TRBV29-1 to TRBJ2-7; the D call of TRBD2 rests on TCRdb alone, since no DNA is present to check it. Germline V CDR1 and CDR2: SQVTM, ANQGSEA. The CDR3 is made up of 13 amino acids. The CDR3 here is CSTGGGLSYEQYF.

This chain links TRBV5-1 with TRBJ1-1; the D call of TRBD1 rests on TCRdb alone, since no DNA is present to check it. The length of the CDR3 is 16 residues. The germline V gene encodes CDR1 SGHRS and CDR2 YFSETQ. The CDR3 reads CASSRGGGLGDTEAFF.

This chain joins TRBV5-1 and TRBJ1-1. Germline CDR1 and CDR2: SGHRS and YFSETQ. The CDR3 runs 15 residues. The CDR3 sequence: CASSLNEGLISGAFF.

This rearrangement joins TRBV5-6 to TRBJ2-1; TCRdb's D gene call, TRBD1, goes unchecked for lack of DNA. The length of the CDR3 is 20 residues. Germline V CDR1 and CDR2: SGHDT, YYEEEE. CDR3 loop: CASSPTVPPSAGGAGNEQFF.

The chain recombines TRBV6-2 or TRBV6-3 with TRBJ1-6; as DNA is missing, the TRBD1 call by TCRdb cannot be tested. Germline V gene data show CDR1 as MNHEY and CDR2 as SVGEGT. The CDR3 length is 14 residues. The CDR3 loop is CASNSQGFYSPLHF.

The V call is TRBV5-1, the J call TRBJ1-1; the TCRdb call, TRBD1, lacks DNA for checking. The CDR3 extends over 15 amino acids. CDR1 is SGHRS, CDR2 YFSETQ, per germline. CDR3 loop: CASSPGWGSSTEAFF.

The gene calls are TRBV29-1 and TRBJ2-3; TCRdb calls TRBD2, which cannot be checked without DNA. CDR3 length: 16 residues. CDR1 SQVTM and CDR2 ANQGSEA come from the germline V gene. The CDR3 reads CSVDLGAAERTDTQYF.

The CDR3 is CSVGLARSYEQYF. The gene calls are TRBV29-1 and TRBJ2-7; no DNA is available, so the TRBD2 call from TCRdb remains unchecked. In germline, CDR1 is SQVTM, CDR2 ANQGSEA. The CDR3 consists of 13 residues.

The V call is TRBV6-5, the J call TRBJ1-1; TCRdb lists TRBD1, though no DNA is available to test this call. Germline CDR1 reads MNHEY; CDR2 reads SVGAGI. The CDR3 is made up of 13 amino acids. The CDR3: CASRLRGISEAFF.

The chain employs TRBV5-1 and TRBJ1-6; TCRdb's D call of TRBD1 is untestable without DNA. Looked up from germline, CDR1 is SGHRS and CDR2 is YFSETQ. There are 16 residues in the CDR3. CDR3: CASSSQGMNGYSPLHF.

The rearrangement uses TRBV27 and TRBJ2-7; checking the TCRdb D call of TRBD2 is not possible without DNA. The CDR3 covers 17 residues. Germline V lookup: CDR1 MNHEY, CDR2 SMNVEV (reference sequence). CDR3 protein: CASSLKVPLAGYTEQYF.

The V call is TRBV29-1, the J call TRBJ2-7; TCRdb returns TRBD1, unconfirmable since there is no DNA. CDR1 and CDR2 (germline): SQVTM, ANQGSEA. The CDR3 runs to 12 residues. This CDR3 is CSAGRGAYEQYF.

V is TRBV29-1 and J is TRBJ2-1; the TRBD1 assignment by TCRdb is unverifiable without DNA. CDR1 and CDR2 from the germline V gene are SQVTM and ANQGSEA. This CDR3 contains 14 residues. CDR3 amino acids: CSVAGQVSYNEQFF.

The chain is built from TRBV4-1 and TRBJ2-1; TCRdb's D gene call, TRBD2, goes unchecked for lack of DNA. Germline V lookup: CDR1 MGHRA, CDR2 YSYEKL. This CDR3 is 17 amino acids long. This CDR3 is CASSTGPTGTNYNEQFF.

The V call is TRBV5-1, the J call TRBJ2-5. Germline V lookup: CDR1 SGHRS, CDR2 YFSETQ. This CDR3 region has 13 residues. CDR3 residues: CASSFGTDETQYF.

The V gene is TRBV30, the J gene TRBJ1-1; TCRdb's assignment of TRBD1 cannot be checked, as there is no DNA. Per the germline V gene, CDR1 is GTSNPN and CDR2 is SVGIG (reference sequence). This CDR3 comprises 14 residues. The CDR3 sequence is CAWSEGGTASEAFF.

The chain has TRBV5-4 and TRBJ1-4. The germline V gene has CDR1 SGHNT and CDR2 YYREEE (reference sequence). The CDR3 has 14 amino acids. The chain's CDR3 is CASSLGVLNEKLFF.

The J gene is TRBJ2-5, the V gene TRBV10-3; TCRdb's D call, TRBD1, is unchecked because there is no DNA. Germline V gene data show CDR1 as ENHRY and CDR2 as SYGVKD. This CDR3 has 15 amino acids. The CDR3 region is CAISLGGLTQETQYF.

This chain connects TRBV10-2 to TRBJ2-2. This CDR3 has 12 amino acids. The germline V gene encodes CDR1 WSHSY and CDR2 SAAADI. This CDR3 is CASRHNTGELFF.

This rearrangement joins TRBV10-3 to TRBJ2-7; TCRdb outputs TRBD1, but without DNA this stays unchecked. The CDR3 covers 15 residues. Germline V gene lookup returns CDR1 ENHRY and CDR2 SYGVKD. CDR3 sequence reads: CAISVSSASSYEQYF.

The rearrangement joins TRBV12-3 or TRBV12-4 to TRBJ1-5. CDR3 size: 15 residues. The CDR3 spells CASTLGEGINQPQHF.

The rearrangement joins TRBV20-1 to TRBJ2-7; TCRdb's D gene call, TRBD1, goes unchecked for lack of DNA. CDR3 size: 13 residues. Germline assignment: CDR1 DFQATT and CDR2 SNEGSKA (reference sequence). The CDR3 region is CSAAGTISYEQYF.

The genes are TRBV20-1 and TRBJ2-3. Germline V CDR1 and CDR2: DFQATT, SNEGSKA (reference sequence). The CDR3 contains 15 residues. CDR3 protein: CSARDPSGRTDTQYF.

The CDR3 sequence: CASSLRGTEGAGETQYF. The V call is TRBV12-3 or TRBV12-4, the J call TRBJ2-5; there is no DNA to check the TCRdb D call of TRBD1. This CDR3 is built from 17 residues.

V is TRBV12-3 or TRBV12-4 and J is TRBJ2-3; lacking DNA, the TRBD2 call made by TCRdb goes unchecked. The CDR3 spans 14 residues. The CDR3: CASSLRRESDTQYF.